These 21 T cell receptor beta chains were all obtained from the same sample, sequenced in a study of blood T cell repertoires in COVID-19. Sequenced by immunoSEQ multiplex PCR; TCRdb stores in-frame clones only, minus some. The sample has some 330,000 clones, 70% to 90% seen once. Specimen: peripheral blood. These receptors all come from a woman aged 45-65 years with active or convalescent COVID-19.

The chain is built from TRBV4-2 and TRBJ1-2; 9 nucleotides match TRBD1. The V segment lost 1 base and the J segment 7 bases; nucleotides outside the gene matches: 13. This CDR3 spans 17 amino acids. The V gene's germline CDR1 is LGHNA and CDR2 YNFKEQ. CDR3 nucleotide sequence: TGTGCCAGCAGCCAAGCCGGGACAGGGTCAGTAAGCGGTGGCTACACCTTC. Protein product: CASSQAGTGSVSGGYTF.

This clone showed up just once. The chain uses TRBV5-1 and TRBJ1-1; D is perhaps TRBD1 (6 bases). This CDR3 has 15 residues. Germline lookup yields CDR1 SGHRS and CDR2 YFSETQ. The V end was cut by 1 base, the J end by 3 bases, with 13 bases between. The CDR3 spells CASSLTGIVYTEAFF. The CDR3 DNA is TGCGCCAGCAGCTTGACAGGGATCGTCTACACTGAAGCTTTCTTT.

CDR3 residues: CASATGQTYEQYF. The CDR3 DNA is TGTGCCAGCGCCACCGGACAGACCTACGAGCAGTACTTC. The rearrangement links TRBV27 to TRBJ2-7, with D perhaps matching TRBD1 (6 bases). In germline, CDR1 is MNHEY, CDR2 SMNVEV (reference sequence). Trimming cost V 8 bases and J 2 bases, with 13 bases left between them. CDR3 length equals 13 residues.

V and J are TRBV23-1 and TRBJ1-2, with D hard to call. TRBV23-1 is an open reading frame whose function is uncertain. CDR3 size: 13 residues. V was clipped by 0 bases and J by 8 bases, with 10 bases between them. Written as DNA, the CDR3 is TGCGCCAGCAGTCAATCTTCCAGGATAGGCTACACCTTC. Its protein is CASSQSSRIGYTF.

This clone was counted a few times. The chain has TRBV28 and TRBJ1-2; TRBD1 matches at 7 bases. After removal of 3 bases from V and 2 bases from J, the junction contained 3 bases not matched to a gene. Germline lookup yields CDR1 MDHEN and CDR2 SYDVKM. CDR3 size: 14 residues. The CDR3 sequence is CASSLSDRNYGYTF. CDR3 in DNA: TGTGCCAGCAGTTTGTCGGACAGGAACTATGGCTACACCTTC.

V is TRBV5-4 and J is TRBJ2-1, with 7 positions matching TRBD2. The germline V gene has CDR1 SGHNT and CDR2 YYREEE (reference sequence). CDR3 length equals 15 residues. J lost 0 bases, V lost 9 bases, and 9 bases had no gene match. The CDR3 sequence is CAIRSGVSSYNEQFF. The CDR3 DNA follows: TGTGCCATCAGGAGCGGGGTGAGCTCCTACAATGAGCAGTTCTTC.

The chain recombines TRBV19 with TRBJ2-5; 10 bases are a match to TRBD1. Germline loops: CDR1 LNHDA, CDR2 SQIVND (reference sequence). The junction had 1 base not matched to a gene; V was cut back by 4 bases and J by 5 bases. This CDR3 spans 13 amino acids. CDR3: CASSTDRGETQYF. CDR3 in DNA: TGTGCCAGTAGTACGGACAGGGGGGAGACCCAGTACTTC.

CDR3 loop: CASSVTAGSTDTQYF. DNA for the CDR3: TGTGCCAGCAGCGTAACAGCGGGGAGCACAGATACGCAGTATTTT. The chain has TRBV9 and TRBJ2-3; TRBD2 aligns across 7 bases. V was pared by 1 base and J by 0 bases, with 2 bases of the junction left unmatched. Germline V gene lookup returns CDR1 SGDLS and CDR2 YYNGEE. The CDR3 is 15 amino acids.

This clone was recorded once. The chain employs TRBV7-2 and TRBJ1-1; a weak D match, TRBD1 (5 bases). Trimming pared 7 bases from V and 4 bases from J, leaving 28 bases between. Germline V gives CDR1 SGHTA, CDR2 FQGNSA. The CDR3 sequence is 18 residues long. CDR3 bases: TGTGCCAGCACCGCCCTACCGGGGGGGTCGGAATGGGGCACTGAAGCTTTCTTT. Translating gives CASTALPGGSEWGTEAFF.

The V gene is TRBV7-2, the J gene TRBJ1-1; D is unresolved. V shed 5 bases and J shed 6 bases, with 13 bases lying between them. CDR3 size: 13 residues. Germline V gene lookup returns CDR1 SGHTA and CDR2 FQGNSA. The CDR3, as DNA: TGTGCCAGCAGCACCCCTTTAAGCCCTGAAGCTTTCTTT. Its protein product is CASSTPLSPEAFF.

The chain combines TRBV10-3 with TRBJ1-1; D is possibly TRBD1 (6 bases). The CDR3 totals 14 residues. Per the germline V gene, CDR1 is ENHRY and CDR2 is SYGVKD. V was shortened by 3 bases and J by 4 bases, with 12 bases between the two germline ends. CDR3: CAISDTTGFTEAFF. In DNA form, the CDR3 reads TGTGCCATCAGTGATACGACAGGATTCACTGAAGCTTTCTTT.

The V call is TRBV30, the J call TRBJ2-1; 8 nucleotides match TRBD2. Trimming at V came to 2 bases and at J to 4 bases, leaving 13 bases not matched to a gene. Germline CDR1 GTSNPN, CDR2 SVGIG (reference sequence). This CDR3 region has 17 residues. As DNA, the CDR3 is TGTGCCTGGAGTTTATCCCGGACGGGGGGGCAATACAATGAGCAGTTCTTC. Translation: CAWSLSRTGGQYNEQFF.

The chain couples TRBV28 to TRBJ1-5; perhaps TRBD1 as D (6 bases). CDR1 and CDR2 (germline): MDHEN, SYDVKM. V gave up 7 bases and J gave up 9 bases, with 13 bases separating them. This CDR3 has 12 amino acids. In DNA form, the CDR3 reads TGTGCCAGCACCCGTGGACAGCCGCCCCAGCATTTT. Translation gives CASTRGQPPQHF.

This clone was detected a few times. V gene TRBV7-2 combines with J gene TRBJ2-3; 10 bases agree with TRBD1. This CDR3 spans 15 amino acids. CDR1 and CDR2 from the germline V gene are SGHTA and FQGNSA. The V and J ends lost 2 bases and 6 bases, in that order; junction bases with no gene match: 5. DNA of the CDR3: TGTGCCAGCAGCTTACGACAGGGGGCAGAGGATACGCAGTATTTT. Translating gives CASSLRQGAEDTQYF.

This chain links TRBV30 with TRBJ1-2; tentative D call: TRBD1 (5 bases). Germline lookup yields CDR1 GTSNPN and CDR2 SVGIG (reference sequence). This CDR3 comprises 14 residues. With 4 bases removed from V and 8 bases from J, the gap between germline ends came to 20 bases. For the CDR3, the DNA is TGTGCCTGGACCCGAAGGGGAAAATCCGACGGCTACACCTTC. This sequence encodes CAWTRRGKSDGYTF.

The CDR3 protein is CAWSIQGNQPQHF. The CDR3, as DNA: TGTGCCTGGAGTATACAGGGGAATCAGCCCCAGCATTTT. The V call is TRBV30, the J call TRBJ1-5; 7 bases are shared with TRBD1. The ends lost 2 bases at V and 4 bases at J; junction bases unmatched: 2. CDR3 size: 13 residues. Germline values: CDR1 GTSNPN, CDR2 SVGIG (reference sequence).

This clone has a single count. The chain couples TRBV27 to TRBJ1-5; TRBD1 might be the D (5 bases). Trimming cost V 9 bases and J 2 bases, with 17 bases left between them. The germline V gene encodes CDR1 MNHEY and CDR2 SMNVEV (reference sequence). The CDR3 has 15 amino acids. The CDR3 reads CASQGKVRGNQPQHF. In nucleotides, the CDR3 is TGTGCCAGTCAGGGAAAGGTTCGCGGCAATCAGCCCCAGCATTTT.

CDR3 amino acids: CASAFREGTEQYF. CDR3 coding DNA: TGTGCCAGTGCATTTCGGGAGGGTACCGAGCAGTACTTC. The V and J genes are TRBV6-5 and TRBJ2-7; 8 bases map to TRBD2. The J segment lost 6 bases and the V segment lost 9 bases, leaving 10 bases of the junction unmatched. The CDR3 covers 13 residues. The germline V gene has CDR1 MNHEY and CDR2 SVGAGI.

This chain uses TRBV27 with TRBJ1-1, with D unresolved. Trimming cost V 5 bases and J 9 bases, with 19 bases left between them. Germline loops: CDR1 MNHEY, CDR2 SMNVEV (reference sequence). The CDR3 runs to 14 residues. The CDR3 bases are TGTGCCAGCAGTCTCAAGACCCAGGATACCCAAGCTTTCTTT. The encoded protein is CASSLKTQDTQAFF.

The J gene is TRBJ1-1, the V gene TRBV18; 9 nucleotides match TRBD1. The CDR3 is 13 residues long. Trimming cost V 2 bases and J 6 bases; bases outside gene matches: 1. CDR1 KGHSH and CDR2 LQKENI come from the germline V gene. CDR3 in amino acids: CASSPRQGAEAFF. Here the CDR3 DNA reads TGTGCCAGCTCACCAAGACAGGGGGCTGAAGCTTTCTTT.

This chain uses TRBV7-9 with TRBJ1-4; 9 nucleotides match TRBD1. Germline values: CDR1 SEHNR, CDR2 FQNEAQ (reference sequence). The CDR3 extends over 17 amino acids. Germline trimming cut 9 bases from V and 1 base from J; bases unmatched to any gene: 12. The CDR3: CASFSPGQGGTNEKLFF. CDR3 coding DNA: TGTGCCAGTTTTTCGCCGGGACAGGGAGGAACTAATGAAAAACTGTTTTTT.